This section outlines one T cell receptor (beta chain) sequence together with its context. The source of the sample is a study of blood T cell repertoires in COVID-19. In the original processing: The assay estimated nucleated cells by amplifying reference gene primers. The method was immunoSEQ multiplex PCR; TCRdb's version includes in-frame clones alone and lacks a portion of them. The V and J calls and the clone size are those of that table, but D and trimming were determined from the DNA. The sample lists 150,000 to 200,000 clones; about 81% were seen once. This CDR3 spans 16 amino acids. The J segment lost 2 bases and the V segment lost 4 bases, leaving 10 bases of the junction unmatched. Germline CDR1 is ENHRY and CDR2 is SYGVKD.

The sample comprised peripheral blood. The chain links TRBV10-3 to TRBJ2-7, with TRBD2 matching 8 bases. The sequence was collected from a human donor in a cohort sampled during active COVID-19. The CDR3 DNA reads TGTGCCATCAGTGCCTCCGGGGCGGGAGGTGCCTACGAGCAGTACTTC. Protein product: CAISASGAGGAYEQYF.